The 27 T cell receptor beta chains in this list originate from one sample, sequenced in a study of T-cell memory formation after mild COVID-19. TCRdb re-called the 5' RACE reads with MiXCR, one entry per CDR3 protein. The table shows some 280,000 distinct CDR3 sequences, with roughly 17% occurring only once. The sample consisted of PBMCs or a T cell subset sorted from them (not recorded which). These receptors were collected from a man between 18 and 29 years old who had mild COVID-19 (a few samples of this study predate the infection). Cell type and time point are not known.

Only one count was recorded for this clonotype. The chain recombines TRBV6-5 with TRBJ2-7; D is uncertain. This CDR3 has 14 residues. V was cut by 6 bases and J by 0 bases, with 12 bases left in between. CDR1 and CDR2 (germline): MNHEY, SVGAGI. The CDR3 here is CASRGGVFSYEQYF. CDR3 DNA: TGTGCCAGCAGAGGTGGGGTGTTCTCCTACGAGCAGTACTTC.

This clonotype showed up just a few times. V gene TRBV6-6 combines with J gene TRBJ1-6; possibly TRBD1 for D (6 bases). V gave up 2 bases and J gave up 6 bases, with 17 bases separating them. This CDR3 is built from 17 residues. Germline lookup yields CDR1 MNHNY and CDR2 SVGAGI (reference sequence). CDR3 region: CASSYRDGQPFNSPLHF. CDR3 nucleotide sequence: TGTGCCAGCAGTTACCGGGACGGACAGCCTTTTAATTCACCCCTCCACTTT.

The J gene is TRBJ2-4, the V gene TRBV12-3 or TRBV12-4; D is perhaps TRBD2 (6 bases). The CDR3 consists of 13 residues. Trimming removed 4 bases at V and 9 bases at J, with 13 bases between. The CDR3 loop is CASSWRREVIQYF. The CDR3 DNA reads as TGTGCCAGCAGTTGGAGAAGGGAGGTCATTCAGTACTTC.

The chain joins TRBV6-1 to TRBJ1-5; possible D gene TRBD1, 6 bases. V was pared by 1 base and J by 2 bases, with 15 bases between. Germline lookup yields CDR1 MNHNS and CDR2 SASEGT. This CDR3 has 17 residues. The CDR3 reads CASSEVPRGVRNQPQHF. CDR3 DNA sequence: TGTGCCAGCAGTGAAGTCCCCAGGGGTGTTCGCAATCAGCCCCAGCATTTT.

There are a few counts of this clonotype. The chain couples TRBV12-3 or TRBV12-4 to TRBJ2-2; D may be TRBD1 (6 bases). The germline V and J ends were trimmed by 5 bases and 4 bases, with 17 bases remaining between them. This CDR3 region has 16 residues. The CDR3 loop is CASSRRQVLGTGELFF. In DNA, the CDR3 is TGTGCCAGCAGTCGTCGACAGGTCCTCGGCACCGGGGAGCTGTTTTTT.

This clonotype was detected a few times. The V call is TRBV9, the J call TRBJ2-3, with 13 bases matching TRBD2. Per the germline V gene, CDR1 is SGDLS and CDR2 is YYNGEE. There are 17 residues in the CDR3. The ends lost 0 bases at V and 1 base at J; junction bases unmatched: 2. CDR3 in DNA: TGTGCCAGCAGCGTAGAAGGGACTAGCGGGGGCACAGATACGCAGTATTTT. Encoded protein: CASSVEGTSGGTDTQYF.

This chain connects TRBV4-1 to TRBJ1-1; D is perhaps TRBD1 (5 bases). Trimming pared 1 base from V and 1 base from J, leaving 7 bases between. Germline CDR1 is MGHRA and CDR2 is YSYEKL. The CDR3 has 14 amino acids. The CDR3 sequence is CASSQATGNTEAFF. Written as DNA, the CDR3 is TGCGCCAGCAGCCAAGCAACAGGGAACACTGAAGCTTTCTTT.

This clonotype appeared a few times. This sequence joins TRBV9 and TRBJ2-5; D possibly corresponds to TRBD1 (6 bases). CDR3 size: 15 residues. CDR1 is SGDLS and CDR2 is YYNGEE in the germline V gene. Between the trimmed V and J ends, which lost 4 bases and 2 bases, there was a span of 15 bases. The CDR3 protein is CASSPQGFRQETQYF. Written as DNA, the CDR3 is TGTGCCAGCAGCCCACAGGGTTTTAGGCAAGAGACCCAGTACTTC.

The J gene is TRBJ2-1, the V gene TRBV4-1; D gene unclear. The CDR3 totals 14 residues. The germline V and J ends were trimmed by 0 bases and 10 bases, with 13 bases remaining between them. Germline assignment: CDR1 MGHRA and CDR2 YSYEKL. The CDR3 coding sequence is TGCGCCAGCAGCCAAGATCAAGGGCCCCGGGAGCAGTTCTTC. Its translation is CASSQDQGPREQFF.

The V call is TRBV6-5, the J call TRBJ1-2; unclear D gene. Germline CDR1 and CDR2: MNHEY and SVGAGI. This CDR3 is 14 amino acids long. Trimming pared 6 bases from V and 8 bases from J, leaving 19 bases between. The CDR3 loop is CASSPLPLVSGYTF. The CDR3 coding sequence is TGTGCCAGCAGCCCCCTCCCATTGGTCTCGGGCTACACCTTC.

This clonotype has at least ten counts. The chain joins TRBV2 to TRBJ2-3; 7 nucleotides line up with TRBD2. This CDR3 contains 14 residues. Losses at the gene ends were 4 bases for V and 5 bases for J; bases not matched to a gene: 6. Germline lookup yields CDR1 SNHLY and CDR2 FYNNEI. The CDR3 coding sequence is TGTGCCAGCAGTGTAAGCGGGGTGGGAGATACGCAGTATTTT. This translates into CASSVSGVGDTQYF.

In nucleotides, the CDR3 is TGCAGTGCTAGGGTTTTGAACACTGAAGCTTTCTTT. As protein: CSARVLNTEAFF. The rearrangement uses TRBV20-1 and TRBJ1-1; D is uncertain. This CDR3 is built from 12 residues. CDR1 and CDR2 from the germline V gene are DFQATT and SNEGSKA (reference sequence). V lost 3 bases to trimming and J lost 0 bases, with 5 bases between them.

This clonotype was detected a few times. The J gene is TRBJ1-2, the V gene TRBV9, with 9 nucleotides matching TRBD1. From germline, CDR1 is SGDLS and CDR2 YYNGEE. Losses at the gene ends were 4 bases for V and 8 bases for J; bases not matched to a gene: 6. The CDR3 is 13 amino acids. CDR3 sequence reads: CASSINRGQGYTF. Written as DNA, the CDR3 is TGTGCCAGCAGCATTAACAGGGGGCAGGGCTACACCTTC. Full variable domain (remainder filled in from reference TRBV9 and TRBJ1-2): DSGVTQTPKHLITATGQRVTLRCSPRSGDLSVYWYQQSLDQGLQFLIQYYNGEERAKGNILERFSAQQFPDLHSELNLSSLELGDSALYFCASSINRGQGYTFGSGTRLTVV.

This clonotype was detected only a few times. V is TRBV12-3 or TRBV12-4 and J is TRBJ2-5; 12 positions agree with TRBD2. The CDR3 covers 15 residues. With 2 bases clipped from V and 6 bases from J, the junction kept 4 bases outside the gene matches. CDR3 DNA: TGTGCCAGCAGTTTAACTAGCGGGGGGTTGAAGACCCAGTACTTC. Translated: CASSLTSGGLKTQYF.

This chain uses TRBV15 with TRBJ2-3; the match to TRBD2 covers 7 bases. V was clipped by 4 bases and J by 2 bases; unmatched bases: 6. Germline CDR1 reads LNHNV; CDR2 reads YYDKDF (reference sequence). The CDR3 totals 15 residues. CDR3 loop: CATSTRRGDTDTQYF. CDR3 coding DNA: TGTGCCACCAGCACACGACGGGGGGACACAGATACGCAGTATTTT.

This clonotype has only a few counts. DNA for the CDR3: TGTGCCAGCAGCCTGGGGACGTCGACAGAAGCTTTCTTT. Translating gives CASSLGTSTEAFF. The rearrangement joins TRBV7-9 to TRBJ1-1, with TRBD1 as a possible D gene (5 bases). The germline V gene encodes CDR1 SEHNR and CDR2 FQNEAQ (reference sequence). This CDR3 has 13 residues. Between the trimmed V and J ends, which lost 5 bases and 8 bases, there was a span of 15 bases. Full variable domain (missing parts from reference TRBV7-9 and TRBJ1-1): DTGVSQNPRHKITKRGQNVTFRCDPISEHNRLYWYRQTLGQGPEFLTYFQNEAQLEKSRLLSDRFSAERPKGSFSTLEIQRTEQGDSAMYLCASSLGTSTEAFFGQGTRLTVV.

The J gene is TRBJ2-3, the V gene TRBV28; D is possibly TRBD2 (6 bases). The CDR3 has 13 amino acids. Germline V gene data show CDR1 as MDHEN and CDR2 as SYDVKM. Trimming stripped 7 bases from V and 1 base from J, with 9 bases between. CDR3 DNA: TGTGCCAGCAACCCTAGCGGCACAGATACGCAGTATTTT. Translating gives CASNPSGTDTQYF.

V gene TRBV5-1 combines with J gene TRBJ1-1, with TRBD1 as a possible D gene (6 bases). This CDR3 is 14 amino acids long. Trimming removed 8 bases at V and 3 bases at J, with 17 bases between. Looked up from germline, CDR1 is SGHRS and CDR2 is YFSETQ. The CDR3 sequence is CASALRGLDTEAFF. CDR3 coding DNA: TGCGCCAGTGCCCTCAGGGGATTGGACACTGAAGCTTTCTTT.

The CDR3: CASSLGQGISSEKLFF. The CDR3 nucleotides are TGCGCCAGCAGCTTGGGCCAGGGAATCTCAAGCGAAAAACTGTTTTTT. The V call is TRBV5-1, the J call TRBJ1-4; possible D gene TRBD1, 5 bases. The length of the CDR3 is 16 residues. Germline V CDR1 and CDR2: SGHRS, YFSETQ. V was shortened by 0 bases and J by 8 bases, with 17 bases between the two germline ends. The variable domain in full, with the rest retrieved from reference TRBV5-1 and TRBJ1-4, is KAGVTQTPRYLIKTRGQQVTLSCSPISGHRSVSWYQQTPGQGLQFLFEYFSETQRNKGNFPGRFSGRQFSNSRSEMNVSTLELGDSALYLCASSLGQGISSEKLFFGSGTQLSVL.

This clonotype turned up a few times. A read error may be the cause here, since a much bigger clone is one base away. The chain couples TRBV25-1 to TRBJ2-2, with no clear D. The V end was cut by 1 base, the J end by 3 bases, with 3 bases between. CDR1 is MGHDK and CDR2 is SYGVNS in the germline V gene. This CDR3 is 13 amino acids long. CDR3 DNA sequence: TGTGCCAGCAGTGAATGGGACACCGGGGAGCTGTTTTTT. Protein: CASSEWDTGELFF.

This chain joins TRBV5-1 and TRBJ2-1, with D uncertain. The V gene lost 1 base and the J gene lost 0 bases, with 8 bases spanning the gap. CDR1 SGHRS and CDR2 YFSETQ come from the germline V gene. This CDR3 is built from 15 residues. The CDR3, as DNA: TGCGCCAGCAGCTTGTCAACACTCTCCTACAATGAGCAGTTCTTC. The encoded protein is CASSLSTLSYNEQFF.

The chain carries TRBV4-2 and TRBJ2-7; no clear D. The CDR3 consists of 14 residues. Germline lookup yields CDR1 LGHNA and CDR2 YNFKEQ. Trimming removed 1 base from V and 5 bases from J, with 12 bases in between. The CDR3: CASSQVKGLNEQYF. Written as DNA, the CDR3 is TGTGCCAGCAGCCAAGTTAAAGGTCTCAACGAGCAGTACTTC.

J is TRBJ1-2 and V is TRBV6-5; D not certain. Germline V gives CDR1 MNHEY, CDR2 SVGAGI. The CDR3 runs to 14 residues. Trimming pared 5 bases from V and 1 base from J, leaving 11 bases between. The CDR3 sequence is CASSSPTGNYGYTF. CDR3 in DNA: TGTGCCAGCAGTAGCCCGACGGGTAACTATGGCTACACCTTC.

This clonotype was seen many times. The rearrangement uses TRBV6-5 and TRBJ2-2; possible D gene TRBD2, 7 bases. The V gene's germline CDR1 is MNHEY and CDR2 SVGAGI. Deletions cut 5 bases from V and 5 bases from J, with 18 bases between. The CDR3 is 16 amino acids. The CDR3 region is CASSTQGRGWTGELFF. Written as DNA, the CDR3 is TGTGCCAGCAGTACCCAGGGGCGGGGGTGGACCGGGGAGCTGTTTTTT.

The rearrangement joins TRBV7-9 to TRBJ1-2; D perhaps matches TRBD1 (6 bases). Between the trimmed V and J ends, which lost 5 bases and 5 bases, there was a span of 12 bases. This CDR3 comprises 13 residues. CDR1 is SEHNR, CDR2 FQNEAQ, per germline (reference sequence). The CDR3 DNA reads TGTGCCAGCAGCGAACAGGGTCCATATGGCTACACCTTC. Amino acids: CASSEQGPYGYTF.

Here the CDR3 reads CASSLGEPQAFF. The CDR3 DNA follows: TGTGCCAGCAGTTTGGGAGAACCCCAAGCTTTCTTT. The chain is built from TRBV12-3 or TRBV12-4 and TRBJ1-1; no clear D. The CDR3 has 12 residues. The ends were cut back, 3 bases at V and 9 bases at J, with 11 bases in the middle.

This clonotype was seen only a few times. The gene calls are TRBV9 and TRBJ1-1; 7 bases are shared with TRBD1. CDR1 and CDR2 from the germline V gene are SGDLS and YYNGEE. This CDR3 is 15 amino acids long. V lost 5 bases to trimming and J lost 0 bases; unmatched junction nucleotides: 7. The CDR3 spells CASRPRDRLNTEAFF. CDR3 nucleotide sequence: TGTGCCAGCAGGCCTCGGGACAGATTGAACACTGAAGCTTTCTTT. The variable domain in full, completed from reference TRBV9 and TRBJ1-1, reads DSGVTQTPKHLITATGQRVTLRCSPRSGDLSVYWYQQSLDQGLQFLIQYYNGEERAKGNILERFSAQQFPDLHSELNLSSLELGDSALYFCASRPRDRLNTEAFFGQGTRLTVV.